The rows below give T cell receptor beta chains drawn from one sample of a study of control samples from healthy donors and cancer patients. Clones were sequenced by immunoSEQ multiplex PCR, and TCRdb holds only the in-frame ones, with some missing. The sample yields about 110,000 clones, around 89% seen once. What was sequenced was blood. The receptor set was obtained from a woman in her fifties or sixties in good health. Each CDR3 is given with its conserved first and last residue. Fields, in order: V gene, clone size, J gene, D gene, CDR3 protein, CDR3 DNA. A D gene is named only where the DNA matches it firmly. Rows give clone size only sometimes, using once, few, many, or a class for an expanded clone.

TRBV5-1,once,TRBJ2-1,-,CASSLVEGGNEQFF,TGCGCCAGCAGCTTGGTAGAGGGGGGCAATGAGCAGTTCTTC
TRBV10-3,-,TRBJ2-3,-,CAISESPDTQYF,TGTGCCATCAGTGAGTCCCCAGATACGCAGTATTTT
TRBV24-1,-,TRBJ2-3,-,CATSDLSQDTQYF,TGTGCCACCAGTGACCTATCCCAAGATACGCAGTATTTT
TRBV2,-,TRBJ2-7,-,CASSEKEGPSIYEQYF,TGTGCCAGCAGTGAAAAGGAGGGTCCCTCCATCTACGAGCAGTACTTC
TRBV2,-,TRBJ1-6,TRBD1,CASSAGTGGQNSPLHF,TGTGCCAGCAGTGCCGGGACAGGGGGCCAGAATTCACCCCTCCACTTT
TRBV6-6,-,TRBJ2-5,-,CASNPRDFLETQYF,TGTGCCAGCAACCCGAGGGACTTTTTAGAGACCCAGTACTTC
TRBV2,-,TRBJ2-1,-,CASSGTTEQFF,TGTGCCAGCAGTGGGACAACTGAGCAGTTCTTC
TRBV11-3,-,TRBJ2-3,-,CASSLHPKGAQYF,TGTGCCAGCAGCTTACACCCCAAGGGCGCGCAGTATTTT
TRBV19,-,TRBJ2-2,TRBD2,CASTRLAHTGELFF,TGTGCCAGTACGCGACTAGCACACACCGGGGAGCTGTTTTTT
TRBV14,-,TRBJ2-2,-,CASSRDQVGDRTGELFF,TGTGCCAGCAGCCGGGATCAGGTGGGGGATCGGACCGGGGAGCTGTTTTTT
TRBV11-3,-,TRBJ2-7,-,CASSLGGGETYEQYF,TGTGCCAGCAGCTTAGGGGGCGGGGAGACCTACGAGCAGTACTTC
TRBV19,-,TRBJ2-2,TRBD1,CASTQTGVAWQNGELFF,TGTGCCAGTACCCAAACAGGGGTGGCTTGGCAGAACGGGGAGCTGTTTTTT
TRBV3-1/TRBV3-2,-,TRBJ1-2,-,CASSQGSADHSYGYTF,TGTGCCAGCAGCCAAGGAAGCGCGGACCATAGCTATGGCTACACCTTC
TRBV19,-,TRBJ2-1,-,CASSKALDMDNEQFF,TGTGCGAGTTCTAAAGCCCTAGATATGGACAATGAGCAGTTCTTC
TRBV9,-,TRBJ2-7,TRBD2,CASSVGLAGGYEQYF,TGTGCCAGCAGCGTCGGACTAGCGGGGGGTTACGAGCAGTACTTC
TRBV21-1,-,TRBJ1-3,-,CASSTYSGRPGNTIYF,TGTGCCAGCAGCACCTATTCAGGGAGGCCTGGAAACACCATATATTTT
TRBV7-9,-,TRBJ2-3,-,CASSFPTTDTQYF,TGTGCCAGCAGCTTCCCAACCACAGATACGCAGTATTTT
TRBV2,-,TRBJ2-4,-,CASSFDRGGGNIQYF,TGTGCCAGCAGTTTTGACAGGGGAGGGGGTAACATTCAGTACTTC
TRBV7-6,-,TRBJ2-3,-,CASSRTDTQYF,TGTGCCAGCAGTCGCACAGATACGCAGTATTTT
TRBV11-3,few,TRBJ2-3,-,CASSLTSLGSRSVDTQYF,TGTGCCAGCAGCTTGACGTCCCTGGGCAGTCGCTCGGTAGATACGCAGTATTTT
TRBV18,-,TRBJ1-2,-,CASSPQGSNYGYTF,TGTGCCAGCTCACCTCAGGGTTCTAACTATGGCTACACCTTC
TRBV19,-,TRBJ1-2,-,CASSRYRDLANYGYTF,TGTGCCAGTAGTAGATACAGGGATCTGGCTAACTATGGCTACACCTTC
TRBV5-1,-,TRBJ2-3,-,CASSLGTGWADTQYF,TGCGCCAGCAGCTTGGGTACGGGGTGGGCAGATACGCAGTATTTT
TRBV7-3,-,TRBJ1-1,-,CASSLFVNTEAFF,TGTGCCAGCAGCTTATTTGTTAACACTGAAGCTTTCTTT
TRBV12-3/TRBV12-4,-,TRBJ1-1,TRBD1,CASRSQGDTEAFF,TGTGCCAGCAGGTCCCAGGGGGACACTGAAGCTTTCTTT
TRBV24-1,-,TRBJ2-3,TRBD2,CATSDKVAGGLPDTQYF,TGTGCCACCAGTGATAAGGTGGCGGGGGGATTGCCAGATACGCAGTATTTT
TRBV19,few,TRBJ1-6,-,CASRSNWGNNSPLHF,TGTGCCAGTAGATCCAATTGGGGGAATAATTCACCCCTCCACTTT
TRBV5-1,-,TRBJ1-1,-,CASSLVEAAFTEAFF,TGCGCCAGCAGCTTGGTTGAAGCGGCCTTTACTGAAGCTTTCTTT
TRBV6-5,-,TRBJ2-1,TRBD2,CASSTLAGEHNEQFF,TGTGCCAGCAGTACTCTAGCGGGGGAGCACAATGAGCAGTTCTTC
TRBV25-1,-,TRBJ2-1,-,CASSDGVLRSQFF,TGTGCCAGCAGTGATGGGGTCCTCCGCTCCCAGTTCTTC
TRBV19,-,TRBJ2-4,-,CASSTSPPGLGKNIQYF,TGTGCCAGTAGTACAAGCCCCCCGGGGTTGGGGAAAAACATTCAGTACTTC